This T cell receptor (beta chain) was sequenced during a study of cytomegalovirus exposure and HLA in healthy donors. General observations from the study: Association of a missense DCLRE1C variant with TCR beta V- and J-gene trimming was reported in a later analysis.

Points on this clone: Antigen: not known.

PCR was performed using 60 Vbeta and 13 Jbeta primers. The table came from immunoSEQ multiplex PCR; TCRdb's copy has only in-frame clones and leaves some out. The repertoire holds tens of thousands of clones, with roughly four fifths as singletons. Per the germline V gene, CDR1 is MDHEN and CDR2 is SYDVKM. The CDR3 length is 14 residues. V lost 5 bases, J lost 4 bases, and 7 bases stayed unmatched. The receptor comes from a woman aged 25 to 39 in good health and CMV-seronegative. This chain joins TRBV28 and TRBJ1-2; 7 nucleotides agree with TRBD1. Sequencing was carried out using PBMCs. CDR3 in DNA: TGTGCCAGCAGTGCCACAGGGGTGGTCTATGGCTACACCTTC. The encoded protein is CASSATGVVYGYTF.